This T cell receptor beta chain originates from a study of cytomegalovirus exposure and HLA in healthy donors. A multiplex PCR was run with 60 Vbeta primers and 13 Jbeta primers. Profiled with immunoSEQ multiplex PCR; TCRdb holds only in-frame clones, not every one. The table has 150,000 or so clones, roughly 77% seen once. Overall study findings and caveats: Sequencing depth roughly uniform across donors was assumed in presence/absence analyses.

The ends lost 2 bases at V and 5 bases at J; junction bases unmatched: 5. CDR1 and CDR2 from the germline V gene are SQVTM and ANQGSEA. The CDR3 has 13 amino acids. In this sample, this clone turned up once. Its antigen is as yet unknown. The chain employs TRBV29-1 and TRBJ2-5, with 7 positions matching TRBD1. The sequencing sample was made of PBMCs. This TCR was sampled from a man aged 30 to 39 in good health and CMV-seropositive. The CDR3 here is CSVERGLRETQYF. The CDR3 coding sequence is TGCAGCGTTGAAAGGGGGCTCAGGGAGACCCAGTACTTC.